The rows below give T cell receptor beta chains drawn from one sample of a study of chemoradiotherapy in HPV16-positive cancers. Data came from immunoSEQ multiplex PCR; TCRdb stores just in-frame clones and leaves some out. Among around 5,600 clones listed, more than 65% were seen once. Sequences were derived from tumor tissue, sampled from a patient who underwent chemoradiotherapy. The source of these receptors is a human donor with HPV-associated anogenital cancer. CDR3s include the opening cysteine and the closing phenylalanine or tryptophan. D genes are given only for firm matches. Only some rows state a clone size, as once, few, many or a class for expanded clones.

size: .; J: TRBJ2-5; V: TRBV5-6; D: .; DNA: TGTGCCAGCAGCCGTACACGTAGCCTGGGAGAGACCCAGTACTTC; CDR3: CASSRTRSLGETQYF
size: medium-sized; J: TRBJ1-2; V: TRBV2; D: TRBD1; DNA: TGTGCCAGCAGTGAAAGACAGGGGGACTATGGCTACACCTTC; CDR3: CASSERQGDYGYTF
size: .; J: TRBJ2-3; V: TRBV7-2; D: .; DNA: TGTGCCAGCAGCCTGGGACCAATGACAGATACGCAGTATTTT; CDR3: CASSLGPMTDTQYF
size: .; J: TRBJ2-5; V: TRBV7-3; D: .; DNA: TGTGCCAGCAGCTCCGGACAGTTAGGGGCCCAGTACTTC; CDR3: CASSSGQLGAQYF
size: .; J: TRBJ2-7; V: TRBV10-3; D: TRBD2; DNA: TGTGCCATCGGTAAGCGGGAACCCCCCTACGAGCAGTACTTC; CDR3: CAIGKREPPYEQYF
size: .; J: TRBJ2-7; V: TRBV28; D: .; DNA: TGTGCCAGCAGTCTGGTCCCTCGCGAGCAGTACTTC; CDR3: CASSLVPREQYF
size: .; J: TRBJ2-7; V: TRBV15; D: .; DNA: TGTGCCACCAGCAGAGTAACAACGGACGAGCAGTACTTC; CDR3: CATSRVTTDEQYF
size: .; J: TRBJ2-2; V: TRBV19; D: TRBD2; DNA: TGTGCCAGTAGTAGAATTAGCGGGAGGGCCTCCGGGGAGCTGTTTTTT; CDR3: CASSRISGRASGELFF
size: .; J: TRBJ1-1; V: TRBV30; D: .; DNA: TGTGCCTGTGAGCGGAACACTGAAGCTTTCTTT; CDR3: CACERNTEAFF
size: .; J: TRBJ1-2; V: TRBV7-6; D: .; DNA: TGTGCCAGCAGCCGAAAGACCTATGGCTACACCTTC; CDR3: CASSRKTYGYTF
size: .; J: TRBJ2-7; V: TRBV5-8; D: TRBD1; DNA: TGTGCCAGCAGCTACGGACAGGGCGACTACGAGCAGTACTTC; CDR3: CASSYGQGDYEQYF
size: few; J: TRBJ2-7; V: TRBV5-1; D: TRBD1; DNA: TGCGCCAGCAGCGGACAGGATCCTACCTACGAGCAGTACTTC; CDR3: CASSGQDPTYEQYF
size: .; J: TRBJ2-3; V: TRBV28; D: .; DNA: TGTGCCAGCAGTTTAACCCCTGGGGGTACGCAGTATTTT; CDR3: CASSLTPGGTQYF
size: .; J: TRBJ1-2; V: TRBV5-1; D: .; DNA: TGCGCCAGCAGCTTAGCGGGACGGAACTATGGCTACACCTTC; CDR3: CASSLAGRNYGYTF
size: .; J: TRBJ2-7; V: TRBV5-4; D: .; DNA: TGTGCCAGCAGCGGCGGAAATGCCTACGAGCAGTACTTC; CDR3: CASSGGNAYEQYF
size: .; J: TRBJ2-3; V: TRBV11-2; D: .; DNA: TGTGCCAGCAGCTTATCGGTCCTACTCACAGATACGCAGTATTTT; CDR3: CASSLSVLLTDTQYF
size: few; J: TRBJ2-6; V: TRBV10-2; D: .; DNA: TGCGCCAGCAGTGCGAAACACTCTGGGGCCAACGTCCTGACTTTC; CDR3: CASSAKHSGANVLTF
size: .; J: TRBJ2-7; V: TRBV11-2; D: .; DNA: TGTGCCAGCAGCTTTAGCCCCTACGAGCAGTACTTC; CDR3: CASSFSPYEQYF
size: .; J: TRBJ1-5; V: TRBV28; D: .; DNA: TGTGCCAGCAGTTTAGGCACGGCCTGGCAGCCCCAGCATTTT; CDR3: CASSLGTAWQPQHF
size: .; J: TRBJ1-2; V: TRBV7-9; D: .; DNA: TGTGCCAGCAGCTTGGGGGGAGGCTATGGCTACACCTTC; CDR3: CASSLGGGYGYTF
size: few; J: TRBJ2-1; V: TRBV9; D: TRBD2; DNA: TGTGCCAGCAGCACCCAAGCGGGGCGCTCCTACAATGAGCAGTTCTTC; CDR3: CASSTQAGRSYNEQFF
size: .; J: TRBJ2-1; V: TRBV6-5; D: .; DNA: TGTGCCGCCGGGGGGCGTTTGGGTGAGCAGTTCTTC; CDR3: CAAGGRLGEQFF
size: few; J: TRBJ2-3; V: TRBV14; D: .; DNA: TGTGCCAGCAGCTTAGTTAGAGGGACCACAGATACGCAGTATTTT; CDR3: CASSLVRGTTDTQYF
size: once; J: TRBJ2-7; V: TRBV30; D: TRBD2; DNA: TGTGCCGGGAGATTCCGGGGCGCCAAGCGGGGCTCCTACGAGCAGTACTTC; CDR3: CAGRFRGAKRGSYEQYF
size: once; J: TRBJ1-1; V: TRBV9; D: .; DNA: TGTGCCAGCAGCCCCGGGGGCAGCATGAACACTGAAGCTTTCTTT; CDR3: CASSPGGSMNTEAFF
size: .; J: TRBJ2-3; V: TRBV5-4; D: .; DNA: TGTGCCAGCAGCCGTGAGAGTACGCAGTATTTT; CDR3: CASSRESTQYF
size: .; J: TRBJ2-3; V: TRBV11-1; D: .; DNA: TGTGCCAGCAGCTTAGCAGATACGCAGTATTTT; CDR3: CASSLADTQYF
size: once; J: TRBJ1-1; V: TRBV28; D: .; DNA: TGTGCCAGCTCACTCCGGGGGATGAACACTGAAGCTTTCTTT; CDR3: CASSLRGMNTEAFF
size: .; J: TRBJ1-6; V: TRBV7-8; D: TRBD1; DNA: TGTGCCAGCAGCGAGGGACAGGTTAATTCACCCCTCCACTTT; CDR3: CASSEGQVNSPLHF
size: .; J: TRBJ1-4; V: TRBV28; D: .; DNA: TGTGCCAGCAGTTCACCGCGTGGTGGCAGTAATGAAAAACTGTTTTTT; CDR3: CASSSPRGGSNEKLFF
size: .; J: TRBJ2-7; V: TRBV5-1; D: .; DNA: TGCGCCAGCAGCTCCCTGGGCCTCGGGACCGAGCAGTACTTC; CDR3: CASSSLGLGTEQYF
size: .; J: TRBJ1-5; V: TRBV5-6; D: TRBD1; DNA: TGTGCCAGCAGCTCGGCGGGACAGTGGGTTCAGCCCCAGCATTTT; CDR3: CASSSAGQWVQPQHF
size: once; J: TRBJ2-3; V: TRBV6-1; D: TRBD2; DNA: TGTGCCAGCAGTGACCTAGCGGGAGGGGTAGATACGCAGTATTTT; CDR3: CASSDLAGGVDTQYF
size: .; J: TRBJ2-7; V: TRBV7-9; D: TRBD2; DNA: TGTGCCAGCAGCGGTAGCGGGGCGAGCTCCTACGAGCAGTACTTC; CDR3: CASSGSGASSYEQYF
size: .; J: TRBJ2-6; V: TRBV19; D: TRBD2; DNA: TGTGCCAGTACCCCGCGGGGGGCGGGGACAATCAGAGTCCTGACTTTC; CDR3: CASTPRGAGTIRVLTF
size: few; J: TRBJ2-7; V: TRBV5-1; D: .; DNA: TGCGCCAGCAGCTTGACCCCAGCGCGAGAGGGGAATTACGAGCAGTACTTC; CDR3: CASSLTPAREGNYEQYF
size: .; J: TRBJ2-1; V: TRBV19; D: TRBD2; DNA: TGTGCCAGCTCCCGGAGCGGGAGGACCTACAATGAGCAGTTCTTC; CDR3: CASSRSGRTYNEQFF
size: .; J: TRBJ1-2; V: TRBV5-1; D: TRBD1; DNA: TGCGCCAGCAGCCTGACGGACAGGGAGGACTATGGCTACACCTTC; CDR3: CASSLTDREDYGYTF
size: .; J: TRBJ2-3; V: TRBV7-3; D: TRBD2; DNA: TGTGCCAGCAGCTTAATGGGACTAGGCAGTGGTGCAGATACGCAGTATTTT; CDR3: CASSLMGLGSGADTQYF
size: .; J: TRBJ2-3; V: TRBV9; D: TRBD1; DNA: TGTGCCAGCAGCGGACGACAGGGGGTTCAGTATTTT; CDR3: CASSGRQGVQYF
size: .; J: TRBJ2-7; V: TRBV5-4; D: TRBD1; DNA: TGTGCCAGCAGCTGGACAGGCGGAACCTACGAGCAGTACTTC; CDR3: CASSWTGGTYEQYF
size: .; J: TRBJ1-1; V: TRBV7-9; D: .; DNA: TGTGCCAGCAGCTCGCGACAGAACACTGAAGCTTTCTTT; CDR3: CASSSRQNTEAFF
size: .; J: TRBJ2-3; V: TRBV7-9; D: .; DNA: TGTGCCAGCAGCCCAGGGATGTTAGCGGTGCAGCAGTATTTT; CDR3: CASSPGMLAVQQYF
size: .; J: TRBJ2-7; V: TRBV5-8; D: .; DNA: TGTGCCAGCAGCCCCGGAATACAGGGGAGGGGAGAGGACGAGCAGTACTTC; CDR3: CASSPGIQGRGEDEQYF
size: .; J: TRBJ2-2; V: TRBV27; D: .; DNA: TGTGCCAGCCGTCCTAGCTACACCGGGGAGCTGTTTTTT; CDR3: CASRPSYTGELFF
size: .; J: TRBJ2-7; V: TRBV5-8; D: .; DNA: TGTGCCAGCAGCTTGGTTAGGGGTAGCGGAGCCAAACAGTACGAGCAGTACTTC; CDR3: CASSLVRGSGAKQYEQYF
size: .; J: TRBJ1-3; V: TRBV9; D: .; DNA: TGTGCCAGCAGCGTGGCAATAGGGTATGGAAACACCATATATTTT; CDR3: CASSVAIGYGNTIYF
size: few; J: TRBJ1-2; V: TRBV6-4; D: TRBD1; DNA: TGTGCCAGCAGTAAGGGGGCGAACTATGGCTACACCTTC; CDR3: CASSKGANYGYTF
size: .; J: TRBJ2-1; V: TRBV11-3; D: .; DNA: TGTGCCAGCAGTAATGAAGGGGCGGGAAGCCTTGTGTCGCAGTTCTTC; CDR3: CASSNEGAGSLVSQFF
size: .; J: TRBJ2-2; V: TRBV14; D: TRBD1; DNA: TGTGCCAGCAGCCAACAGGGGGCTGCCGGGGAGCTGTTTTTT; CDR3: CASSQQGAAGELFF
size: .; J: TRBJ1-5; V: TRBV7-2; D: .; DNA: TGTGCCAGCAGCGTGAAGGGGACCGTTAGCAATCAGCCCCAGCATTTT; CDR3: CASSVKGTVSNQPQHF
size: .; J: TRBJ1-1; V: TRBV9; D: .; DNA: TGTGCCAGCAGCAAAGTAGGACGGGACACTGAAGCTTTCTTT; CDR3: CASSKVGRDTEAFF
size: once; J: TRBJ1-6; V: TRBV14; D: .; DNA: TGTGCCAGCAGCCACTATAATTCACCCCTCCACTTT; CDR3: CASSHYNSPLHF